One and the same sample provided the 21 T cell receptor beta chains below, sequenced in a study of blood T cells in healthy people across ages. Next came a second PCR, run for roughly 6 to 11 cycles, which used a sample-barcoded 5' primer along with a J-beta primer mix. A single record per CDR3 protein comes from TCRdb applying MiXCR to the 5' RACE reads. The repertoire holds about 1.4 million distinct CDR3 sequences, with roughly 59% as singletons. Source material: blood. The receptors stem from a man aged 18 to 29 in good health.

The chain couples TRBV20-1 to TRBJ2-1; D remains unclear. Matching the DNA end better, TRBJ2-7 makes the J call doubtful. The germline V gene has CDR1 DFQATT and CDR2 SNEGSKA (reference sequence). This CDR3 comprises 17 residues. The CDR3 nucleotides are TGCAGTGCTAGAGATCCCTTCGACCTAACAACGTACAATGAGCAGTACTTC. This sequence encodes CSARDPFDLTTYNEQYF.

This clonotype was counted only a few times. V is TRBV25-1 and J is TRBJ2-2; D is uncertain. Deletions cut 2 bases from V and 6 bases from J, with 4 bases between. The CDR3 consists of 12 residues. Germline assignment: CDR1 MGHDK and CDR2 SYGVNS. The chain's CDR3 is CASSEGSGELFF. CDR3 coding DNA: TGTGCCAGCAGTGAAGGGTCCGGGGAGCTGTTTTTT.

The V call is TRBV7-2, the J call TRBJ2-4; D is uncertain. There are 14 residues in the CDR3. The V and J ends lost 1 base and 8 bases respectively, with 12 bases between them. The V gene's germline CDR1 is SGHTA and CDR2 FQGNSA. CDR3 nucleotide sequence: TGTGCCAGCAGCTTAGACTTATTTGGGGACATTCAGTACTTC. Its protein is CASSLDLFGDIQYF.

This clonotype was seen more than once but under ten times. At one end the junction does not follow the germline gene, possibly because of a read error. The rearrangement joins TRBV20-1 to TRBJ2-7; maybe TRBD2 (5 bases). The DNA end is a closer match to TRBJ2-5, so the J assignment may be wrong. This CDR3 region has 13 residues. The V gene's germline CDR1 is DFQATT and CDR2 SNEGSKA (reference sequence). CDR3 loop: CSARLLARQTQYF. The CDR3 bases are TGTAGTGCTAGGCTATTAGCGAGGCAGACCCAGTACTTC.

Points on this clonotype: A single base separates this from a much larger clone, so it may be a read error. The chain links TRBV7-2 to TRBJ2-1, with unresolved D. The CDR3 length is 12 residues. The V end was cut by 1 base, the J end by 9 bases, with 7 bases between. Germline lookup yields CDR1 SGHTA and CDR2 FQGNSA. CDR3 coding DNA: TGTGCCAGCAGCTTAGTGGGGATTGAGCAGTTCTTC. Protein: CASSLVGIEQFF.

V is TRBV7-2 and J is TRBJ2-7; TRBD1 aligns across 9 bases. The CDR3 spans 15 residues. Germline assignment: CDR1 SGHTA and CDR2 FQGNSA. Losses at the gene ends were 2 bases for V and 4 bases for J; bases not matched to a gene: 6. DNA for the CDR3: TGTGCCAGCAGCTTAAGGGGACAGGGAGGATACGAGCAGTACTTC. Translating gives CASSLRGQGGYEQYF.

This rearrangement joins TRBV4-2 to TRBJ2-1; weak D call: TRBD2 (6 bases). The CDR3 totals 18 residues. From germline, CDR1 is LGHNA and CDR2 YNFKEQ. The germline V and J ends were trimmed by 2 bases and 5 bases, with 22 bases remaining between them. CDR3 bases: TGTGCCAGCAGCCAAATGGTTCTGTTCGGGAGAGTAAACAATGAGCAGTTCTTC. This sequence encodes CASSQMVLFGRVNNEQFF.

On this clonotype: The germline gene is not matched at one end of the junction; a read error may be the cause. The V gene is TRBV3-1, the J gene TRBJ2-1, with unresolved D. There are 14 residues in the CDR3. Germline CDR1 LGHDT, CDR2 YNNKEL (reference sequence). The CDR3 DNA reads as TGTGCCAGCGGCCAAGATTACAGTTCGGGTGAGCAGTTCTTC. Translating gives CASGQDYSSGEQFF.

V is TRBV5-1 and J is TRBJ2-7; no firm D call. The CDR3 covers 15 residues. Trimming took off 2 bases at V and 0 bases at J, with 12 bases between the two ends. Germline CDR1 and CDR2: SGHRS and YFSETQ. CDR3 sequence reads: CASSLLPMSSYEQYF. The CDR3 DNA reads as TGCGCCAGCAGCTTACTTCCGATGAGCTCCTACGAGCAGTACTTC.

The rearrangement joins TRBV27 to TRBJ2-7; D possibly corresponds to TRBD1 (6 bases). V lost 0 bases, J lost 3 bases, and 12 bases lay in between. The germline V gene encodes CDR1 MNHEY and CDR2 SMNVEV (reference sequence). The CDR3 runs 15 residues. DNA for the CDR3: TGTGCCAGCAGTTTATCGTTTCAGGGGATCTACGAGCAGTACTTC. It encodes CASSLSFQGIYEQYF.

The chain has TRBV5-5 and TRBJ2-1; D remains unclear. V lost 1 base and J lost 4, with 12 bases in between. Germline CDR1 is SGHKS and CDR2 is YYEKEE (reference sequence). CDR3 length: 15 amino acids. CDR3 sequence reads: CASSLIETYYNEQFF. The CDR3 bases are TGTGCCAGCAGCTTGATAGAGACTTATTACAATGAGCAGTTCTTC.

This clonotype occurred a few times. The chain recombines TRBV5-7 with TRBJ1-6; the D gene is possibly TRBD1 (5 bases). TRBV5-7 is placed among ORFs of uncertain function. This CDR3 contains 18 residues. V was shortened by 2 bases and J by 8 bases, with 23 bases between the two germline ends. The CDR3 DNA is TGTGCCAGCAGCTTTGGAGGATTTGGGGGTCCTGAGGATTCACCCCTCCACTTT. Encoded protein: CASSFGGFGGPEDSPLHF.

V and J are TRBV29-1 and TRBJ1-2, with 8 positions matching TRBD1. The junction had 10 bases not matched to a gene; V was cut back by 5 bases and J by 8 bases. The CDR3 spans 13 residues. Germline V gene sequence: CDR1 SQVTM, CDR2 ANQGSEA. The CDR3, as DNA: TGCAGCGTTCCCACGGACAGGGAAGACGGCTACACCTTC. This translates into CSVPTDREDGYTF. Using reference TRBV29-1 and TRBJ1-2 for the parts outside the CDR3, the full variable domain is SAVISQKPSRDICQRGTSLTIQCQVDSQVTMMFWYRQQPGQSLTLIATANQGSEATYESGFVIDKFPISRPNLTFSTLTVSNMSPEDSSIYLCSVPTDREDGYTFGSGTRLTVV.

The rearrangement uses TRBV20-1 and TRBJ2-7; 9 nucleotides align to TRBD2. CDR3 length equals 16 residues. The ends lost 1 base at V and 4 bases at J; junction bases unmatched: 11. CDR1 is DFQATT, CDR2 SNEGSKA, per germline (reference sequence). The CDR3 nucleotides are TGCAGTGCTAGAGGGACTAGCGACAACACCCGTTACGAGCAGTACTTC. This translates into CSARGTSDNTRYEQYF.

The CDR3 bases are TGCGCCAGCAGCCCGAATTCCGGGACTTCGGATACGCAGTATTTT. It specifies CASSPNSGTSDTQYF. This sequence joins TRBV4-1 and TRBJ2-3; tentative D call: TRBD2 (6 bases). V lost 4 bases, J lost 6 bases, and 17 bases lay in between. CDR3 length: 15 amino acids. The germline gives CDR1 MGHRA, CDR2 YSYEKL.

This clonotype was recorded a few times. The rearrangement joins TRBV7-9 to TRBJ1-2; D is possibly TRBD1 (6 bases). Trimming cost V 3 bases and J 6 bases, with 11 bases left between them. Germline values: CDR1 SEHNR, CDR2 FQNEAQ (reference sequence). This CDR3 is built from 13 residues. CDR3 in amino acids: CASSLGAQDGYTF. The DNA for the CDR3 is TGTGCCAGCAGCTTGGGGGCTCAGGATGGCTACACCTTC.

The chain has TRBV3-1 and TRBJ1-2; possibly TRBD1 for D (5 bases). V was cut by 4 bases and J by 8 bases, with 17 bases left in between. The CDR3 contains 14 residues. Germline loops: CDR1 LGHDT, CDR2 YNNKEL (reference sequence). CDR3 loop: CASSPEPGSGGYTF. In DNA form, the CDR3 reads TGTGCCAGCAGCCCCGAGCCAGGGTCAGGAGGCTACACCTTC.

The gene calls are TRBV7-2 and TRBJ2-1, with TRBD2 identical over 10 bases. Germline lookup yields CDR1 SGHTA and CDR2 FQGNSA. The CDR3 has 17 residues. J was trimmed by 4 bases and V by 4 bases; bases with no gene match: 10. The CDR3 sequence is CASSWGRGTSVYNEQFF. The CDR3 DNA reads TGTGCCAGCAGCTGGGGCCGCGGGACTAGCGTATACAATGAGCAGTTCTTC.

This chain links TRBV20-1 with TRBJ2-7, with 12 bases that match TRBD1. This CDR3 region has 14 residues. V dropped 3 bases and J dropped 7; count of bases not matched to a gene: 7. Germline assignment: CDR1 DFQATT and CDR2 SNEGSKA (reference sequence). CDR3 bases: TGCAGTGCTAGTCGGGGACAGGGGGCGAAGGAGCAGTACTTC. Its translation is CSASRGQGAKEQYF.

CDR3 sequence (DNA): TGTGCCAGCAGCCAAGAGTCCGTAGCCAAAAACATTCAGTACTTC. It encodes CASSQESVAKNIQYF. The V and J genes are TRBV3-1 and TRBJ2-4; D call uncertain. Between the trimmed V and J ends, which lost 0 bases and 0 bases, there was a span of 6 bases. Germline V gene lookup returns CDR1 LGHDT and CDR2 YNNKEL (reference sequence). The CDR3 contains 15 residues.

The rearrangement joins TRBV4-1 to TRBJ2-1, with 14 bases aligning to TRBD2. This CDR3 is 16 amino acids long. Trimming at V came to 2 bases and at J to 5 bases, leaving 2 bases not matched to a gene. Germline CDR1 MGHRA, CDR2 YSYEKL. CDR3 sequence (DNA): TGCGCCAGCAGCCAATGGACTAGCGGGGGGAACAATGAGCAGTTCTTC. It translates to CASSQWTSGGNNEQFF.